This TCR beta chain was profiled in a study of read filtering for tumor transcriptome and immune sequencing. Germline lookup yields CDR1 ENHRY and CDR2 SYGVKD. V was pared by 0 bases and J by 9 bases, with 18 bases between. The CDR3 is 15 residues long. Molecular barcoded adaptors covering alpha/delta and beta/gamma chains were used on about 390 ng RNA. TCRdb analysed the reads with MiXCR anew, one entry per CDR3 protein. The sample yields some 130,000 distinct CDR3 sequences, around 13% seen once. Sequencing input: a population of CD138-negative cells sorted from bone marrow. The TCR originated in a donor at least 40 years old with multiple myeloma. This chain links TRBV10-3 with TRBJ2-7; no clear D gene. The CDR3 sequence: CAISESVAVGSGQYF. As DNA, the CDR3 is TGTGCCATCAGTGAGTCAGTTGCAGTGGGATCGGGGCAGTACTTC.